This T cell receptor beta chain emerged from a study of neurological immune-mediated disorders. This clonotype was seen at least ten times. With 6 bases removed from V and 4 bases from J, the gap between germline ends came to 18 bases. The CDR3 spans 15 residues. Time point defined: longitudinal time-point 2. One entry per CDR3 protein results from TCRdb running MiXCR on the 5' RACE reads. This sample has more than 30,000 distinct CDR3 sequences, with 13% found just once. V usage is TRBV12-3 or TRBV12-4 and J usage is TRBJ1-2; D unclear. The source material was PBMCs. The sequence came from a woman between 40 and 55 years old in good health. The CDR3 sequence: CASSPRRRSPYGYTF. DNA of the CDR3: TGTGCCAGCAGCCCCAGGAGAAGATCCCCCTATGGCTACACCTTC.